The 3 T cell receptor beta chains listed next were all sequenced from one sample in a study of T cells in Graves' hyperthyroidism and ophthalmopathy. There were TCR beta CDR3 regions amplified from RNA transcripts. The TCR CDR3 was amplified in a first-round RT-PCR using the HTBI primer set. From the multiplex PCR reads, TCRdb called clonotypes with MiXCR, one entry per CDR3 protein. The sample shows hundreds of thousands of distinct CDR3 sequences, roughly a third of them seen only once. Sequenced sample: blood. Receptor source: a woman between 35 and 50 years old with Graves' hyperthyroidism.

With respect to this clonotype: The junction departs from germline at one end; a sequencing error may be responsible. V usage is TRBV5-4 and J usage is TRBJ1-1; D is possibly TRBD1 (6 bases). The CDR3 is 16 amino acids. Germline CDR1 reads SGHNT; CDR2 reads YYREEE (reference sequence). The CDR3 coding sequence is TGCGCCAGCAGCCAAGGGACGGCAGGGGTGTACACTGAAGCTTTCTTT. Amino acids: CASSQGTAGVYTEAFF.

The sample holds many counts of this clonotype. The genes are TRBV12-3 or TRBV12-4 and TRBJ1-4; TRBD1 is a possible D gene (5 bases). Trimming shortened V by 3 bases and J by 7 bases, and 9 bases separated the two germline ends. The CDR3 contains 13 residues. CDR3 protein: CASSFRGGEKLFF. Here the CDR3 DNA reads TGTGCCAGCAGTTTTAGGGGAGGTGAAAAACTGTTTTTT.

The chain couples TRBV29-1 to TRBJ1-1, with TRBD1 as a possible D gene (5 bases). Germline V gene data show CDR1 as SQVTM and CDR2 as ANQGSEA. This CDR3 has 13 residues. Trimming removed 4 bases from V and 4 bases from J, with 13 bases in between. Here the CDR3 reads CSVGGQGGTEAFF. DNA of the CDR3: TGCAGCGTTGGCGGGCAGGGAGGCACTGAAGCTTTCTTT.